This passage covers 25 T cell receptor beta chains from one sample sequenced in a study of T cells in Graves' hyperthyroidism and ophthalmopathy. Template material for amplifying TCR beta CDR3 regions consisted of RNA transcripts. The TCR CDR3 was amplified in a first-round RT-PCR using the HTBI primer set. TCRdb recomputed calls from the multiplex PCR reads with MiXCR, one row per CDR3 protein. This table holds 200,000 to 250,000 distinct CDR3 sequences, almost 25% found once. Sequenced: blood. These receptors all stem from a middle-aged woman with Graves' ophthalmopathy.

Worth noting for this clonotype: No conserved phenylalanine or tryptophan ends this CDR3, so it is likely a read error. The CDR3 coding sequence is TGTGCCAGCAGCTTAGTGGTGTGGGCGAACCAAGAGACCCAGTACCTC. It is translated as CASSLVVWANQETQYL. This chain joins TRBV11-3 and TRBJ2-5, with D hard to call. CDR1 is SGHNT, CDR2 YENEEA, per germline. V lost 1 base to trimming and J lost 0 bases, with 12 bases between them. The CDR3 is made up of 16 amino acids.

This clonotype was recorded many times. This chain connects TRBV6-1 to TRBJ2-5, with D perhaps TRBD2 (5 bases). Germline V gene data show CDR1 as MNHNS and CDR2 as SASEGT. The CDR3 runs to 15 residues. The ends were cut back, 4 bases at V and 5 bases at J, with 17 bases in the middle. Written as DNA, the CDR3 is TGTGCCAGCAGTGTCGGAGCGGATTTGGGCGAGACCCAGTACTTC. Translating it yields CASSVGADLGETQYF.

The rearrangement links TRBV5-1 to TRBJ1-1, with a possible D match to TRBD1 (6 bases). The length of the CDR3 is 15 residues. CDR1 and CDR2 from the germline V gene are SGHRS and YFSETQ. Trimming removed 7 bases from V and 0 bases from J, with 16 bases in between. The CDR3 DNA sequence: TGCGCCAGCGTCATTAATACAGGGATGAACACTGAAGCTTTCTTT. Its translation is CASVINTGMNTEAFF.

The chain carries TRBV4-1 and TRBJ2-7; 7 nucleotides align to TRBD1. V trimming: 3 bases; J trimming: 4 bases; junction bases outside the gene matches: 9. This CDR3 has 15 residues. The germline V gene encodes CDR1 MGHRA and CDR2 YSYEKL. The CDR3 coding sequence is TGCGCCAGCAGCCAGGCGCCCGGGACAGAGTACGAGCAGTACTTC. Its protein is CASSQAPGTEYEQYF.

This clonotype was observed many times. The rearrangement joins TRBV7-9 to TRBJ2-7; 7 bases match TRBD1. From germline, CDR1 is SEHNR and CDR2 FQNEAQ (reference sequence). The CDR3 covers 14 residues. V gave up 5 bases and J gave up 6 bases; unmatched junction bases: 10. The CDR3 bases are TGTGCCAGCAGCCCACCTCACAGGGGTCGCGAGCAGTACTTC. Encoded protein: CASSPPHRGREQYF.

This clonotype came up many times. This chain joins TRBV6-5 and TRBJ2-1; D is undetermined. V lost 6 bases and J 7 bases, leaving 10 bases between the germline ends. CDR3 length equals 12 residues. The germline V gene has CDR1 MNHEY and CDR2 SVGAGI. This CDR3 is CASSHAGNEQFF. DNA for the CDR3: TGTGCCAGCAGCCATGCCGGAAATGAGCAGTTCTTC.

This clonotype was observed many times. The V gene is TRBV6-2 or TRBV6-3, the J gene TRBJ2-2; 7 bases are a match to TRBD2. The CDR3 spans 16 residues. CDR1 MNHEY and CDR2 SVGEGT come from the germline V gene. The V segment lost 5 bases and the J segment 3 bases; nucleotides outside the gene matches: 9. CDR3 bases: TGTGCCAGCAGTCCCGGGGGAGGGAGAGACACCGGGGAGCTGTTTTTT. Its protein product is CASSPGGGRDTGELFF.

This clonotype has a count of ten or more. The chain employs TRBV12-3 or TRBV12-4 and TRBJ1-1; 7 bases are a match to TRBD1. The CDR3 has 14 residues. Losses at the gene ends were 5 bases for V and 10 bases for J; bases not matched to a gene: 13. The CDR3 DNA follows: TGTGCCAGCAGTCCCCATTTCCAGGGGGGCACAGCTTTCTTT. It yields the protein CASSPHFQGGTAFF.

The rearrangement uses TRBV5-1 and TRBJ1-5; maybe TRBD1 (5 bases). CDR3 length equals 14 residues. The germline V and J ends were trimmed by 4 bases and 5 bases, with 13 bases remaining between them. Germline V CDR1 and CDR2: SGHRS, YFSETQ. The CDR3 nucleotides read TGCGCCAGCAGCACCACAGGACTAGATCAGCCCCAGCATTTT. Its translation is CASSTTGLDQPQHF.

This clonotype was recorded many times. This sequence joins TRBV28 and TRBJ1-2; 7 positions agree with TRBD1. V lost 2 bases to trimming and J lost 7 bases; unmatched junction nucleotides: 10. Germline CDR1 and CDR2: MDHEN and SYDVKM. The CDR3 spans 15 residues. CDR3 sequence: CASSLRTGPASGYTF. In nucleotides, the CDR3 is TGTGCCAGCAGTTTAAGGACAGGCCCCGCTTCTGGCTACACCTTC.

This clonotype was counted at least ten times. The J gene is TRBJ2-2, the V gene TRBV12-3 or TRBV12-4, with a tentative D call TRBD2 (7 bases). The germline V and J ends were trimmed by 5 bases and 6 bases, with 13 bases remaining between them. This CDR3 has 14 residues. CDR3 loop: CASSLDGGPGELFF. The CDR3, as DNA: TGTGCCAGCAGTCTCGACGGGGGGCCCGGGGAGCTGTTTTTT.

Ten or more counts support this clonotype. The chain carries TRBV6-5 and TRBJ1-2; a possible D gene is TRBD1 (5 bases). CDR3 size: 15 residues. Germline CDR1 reads MNHEY; CDR2 reads SVGAGI. V dropped 7 bases and J dropped 0 bases, with 15 bases sitting between them. CDR3 in amino acids: CASILWGGTNYGYTF. As DNA, the CDR3 is TGTGCCAGCATCCTGTGGGGGGGAACTAACTATGGCTACACCTTC.

This clonotype showed up just a few times. The CDR3 DNA reads TGTGCCAGCAGGTATCCAGGGGGAGCAACTAATGAAAAACTGTTTTTT. The encoded protein is CASRYPGGATNEKLFF. V usage is TRBV6-5 and J usage is TRBJ1-4; 7 nucleotides line up with TRBD1. The V and J ends lost 6 bases and 0 bases, in that order; junction bases with no gene match: 7. Germline V CDR1 and CDR2: MNHEY, SVGAGI. The CDR3 runs to 16 residues.

This clonotype was picked up many times. The chain employs TRBV20-1 and TRBJ1-5; D remains ambiguous. V lost 3 bases and J 1 base, leaving 10 bases between the germline ends. The CDR3 length is 14 residues. Germline V gene sequence: CDR1 DFQATT, CDR2 SNEGSKA (reference sequence). CDR3 sequence (DNA): TGCAGTGCTAGTAGGGCCGGGAGCAATCAGCCCCAGCATTTT. It specifies CSASRAGSNQPQHF.

This clonotype was seen many times. This chain connects TRBV6-1 to TRBJ2-7; 11 nucleotides align to TRBD2. The ends lost 5 bases at V and 5 bases at J; junction bases unmatched: 5. Germline V gene lookup returns CDR1 MNHNS and CDR2 SASEGT. The length of the CDR3 is 14 residues. In DNA form, the CDR3 reads TGTGCCAGCAGTAATAGCGGGAGGGTCGACGAGCAGTACTTC. As protein: CASSNSGRVDEQYF.

The chain employs TRBV19 and TRBJ1-5, with D uncertain. This CDR3 is 15 amino acids long. Germline CDR1 LNHDA, CDR2 SQIVND (reference sequence). V was shortened by 1 base and J by 3 bases, with 10 bases between the two germline ends. DNA of the CDR3: TGTGCCAGTAGTATAGGTGGAGGGCCCAATCAGCCCCAGCATTTT. Amino acids: CASSIGGGPNQPQHF.

The chain uses TRBV12-5 and TRBJ2-7, with 7 bases matching TRBD2. Germline trimming cut 6 bases from V and 7 bases from J; bases unmatched to any gene: 6. Germline lookup yields CDR1 LGHNT and CDR2 FRNRAP. The CDR3 is 12 amino acids. The CDR3 protein is CASGREAGEQYF. The CDR3, as DNA: TGTGCTAGTGGACGGGAGGCGGGAGAGCAGTACTTC. The variable domain in full, completed from reference TRBV12-5 and TRBJ2-7, reads DARVTQTPRHKVTEMGQEVTMRCQPILGHNTVFWYRQTMMQGLELLAYFRNRAPLDDSGMPKDRFSAEMPDATLATLKIQPSEPRDSAVYFCASGREAGEQYFGPGTRLTVT.

The genes are TRBV20-1 and TRBJ2-5; possibly TRBD2 for D (6 bases). The CDR3 sequence is 11 residues long. Germline assignment: CDR1 DFQATT and CDR2 SNEGSKA (reference sequence). The CDR3: CTGGLQETQYF. The CDR3 DNA reads TGCACTGGGGGGTTACAAGAGACCCAGTACTTC.

The chain employs TRBV11-1 and TRBJ2-5; D unresolved. V was cut by 1 base and J by 5 bases, with 23 bases left in between. CDR1 and CDR2 from the germline V gene are SGHAT and FQDESV (reference sequence). The CDR3 length is 18 residues. The CDR3 bases are TGTGCCAGCAGCTTAGATGTCATCGCGTCAGACCGAAGGGAGACCCAGTACTTC. Its protein product is CASSLDVIASDRRETQYF.

In this sample, this clonotype turned up a few times. The rearrangement uses TRBV30 and TRBJ2-5; D ambiguous. V was clipped by 3 bases and J by 5 bases, with 7 bases between them. The CDR3 loop spans 11 amino acids. In germline, CDR1 is GTSNPN, CDR2 SVGIG (reference sequence). The CDR3 nucleotides read TGTGCCTGGAGGTCCAGTGAGACCCAGTACTTC. This codes for CAWRSSETQYF. The full variable domain, its missing parts supplied by reference TRBV30 and TRBJ2-5, is SQTIHQWPATLVQPVGSPLSLECTVEGTSNPNLYWYRQAAGRGLQLLFYSVGIGQISSEVPQNLSASRPQDRQFILSSKKLLLSDSGFYLCAWRSSETQYFGPGTRLLVL.

The CDR3 DNA is TGTGCCGTTGTCGTCCCGACCGGGGAGCTGTTTTTT. Translating gives CAVVVPTGELFF. The chain carries TRBV10-3 and TRBJ2-2; no definite D call. Trimming took off 11 bases at V and 5 bases at J, with 12 bases between the two ends. Germline CDR1 is ENHRY and CDR2 is SYGVKD. The CDR3 sequence is 12 residues long.

This chain uses TRBV7-2 with TRBJ2-7; D might be TRBD1 or TRBD2, each matching 5 bases. V was trimmed by 5 bases and J by 3 bases, leaving 14 bases between them. In germline, CDR1 is SGHTA, CDR2 FQGNSA. The CDR3 length is 14 residues. The CDR3 spells CASSRGTEVYEQYF. The CDR3 DNA sequence: TGTGCCAGCAGCCGTGGGACGGAAGTCTACGAGCAGTACTTC.

The table lists this clonotype with many counts. The rearrangement links TRBV2 to TRBJ2-6, with D tentatively TRBD1 (5 bases). From germline, CDR1 is SNHLY and CDR2 FYNNEI. Trimming removed 4 bases from V and 0 bases from J, with 16 bases in between. CDR3 size: 18 residues. CDR3 region: CASSADSFLSSGANVLTF. The DNA of the CDR3 is TGTGCCAGCAGTGCAGACAGCTTTTTGAGCTCTGGGGCCAACGTCCTGACTTTC.

This clonotype has a count of ten or more. The chain has TRBV20-1 and TRBJ2-5, with 7 bases aligning to TRBD2. Germline lookup yields CDR1 DFQATT and CDR2 SNEGSKA (reference sequence). The trim removed 4 bases at V and 4 bases at J, leaving 9 bases unmatched. The CDR3 is 14 residues long. CDR3 DNA sequence: TGCAGTGCTAATGGGCGGGAGCTGAGAGAGACCCAGTACTTC. Translated, it gives CSANGRELRETQYF.

This clonotype came up many times. One end of the junction is discordant with germline, which a read error may explain. The J gene is TRBJ1-1, the V gene TRBV5-1, with a tentative D call TRBD1 (5 bases). The CDR3 covers 14 residues. Looked up from germline, CDR1 is SGHRS and CDR2 is YFSETQ. CDR3 DNA: TGCGCCAGCAGCTCGGGATATCCGGGGACTGATGCTTTCTTT. Amino acid sequence: CASSSGYPGTDAFF.